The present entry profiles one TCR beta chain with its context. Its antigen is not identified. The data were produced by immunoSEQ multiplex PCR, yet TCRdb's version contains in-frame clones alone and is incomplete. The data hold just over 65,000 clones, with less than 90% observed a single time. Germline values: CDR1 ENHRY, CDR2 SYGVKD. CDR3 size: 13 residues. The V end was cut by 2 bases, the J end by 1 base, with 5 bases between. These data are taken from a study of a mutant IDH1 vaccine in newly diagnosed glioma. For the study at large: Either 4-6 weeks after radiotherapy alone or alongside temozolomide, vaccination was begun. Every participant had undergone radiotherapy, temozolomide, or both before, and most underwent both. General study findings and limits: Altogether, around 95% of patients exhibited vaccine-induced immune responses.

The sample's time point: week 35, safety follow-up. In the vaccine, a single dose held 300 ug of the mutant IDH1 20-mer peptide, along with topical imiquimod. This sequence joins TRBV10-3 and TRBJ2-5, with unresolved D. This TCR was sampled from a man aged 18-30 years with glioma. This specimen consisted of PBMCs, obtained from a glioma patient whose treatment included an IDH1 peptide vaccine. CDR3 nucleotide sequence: TGTGCCATCAGTGAGGGGGTCCAAGAGACCCAGTACTTC. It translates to CAISEGVQETQYF.